Each of the 22 T cell receptor beta chains below was sequenced from the same sample in a study of immune evolution from preneoplasia to lung adenocarcinoma. Some clones are missing from TCRdb's copy, which holds only in-frame ones; the method was immunoSEQ multiplex PCR. Of over 6,500 clones listed, roughly four fifths are singletons. The sequenced material came from FFPE invasive lung adenocarcinoma tissue. The receptor source for this set is a person between 45 and 75 years old with lung adenocarcinoma.

Only a few counts were recorded for this clone. The V and J genes are TRBV29-1 and TRBJ2-1; 11 bases are a match to TRBD2. Per the germline V gene, CDR1 is SQVTM and CDR2 is ANQGSEA. J lost 9 bases, V lost 5 bases, and 6 bases had no gene match. The CDR3 has 13 amino acids. The CDR3 DNA reads TGCAGCGTTTGGGGGACTAGCGGCGGTGAGCAGTTCTTC. It encodes CSVWGTSGGEQFF.

The rearrangement joins TRBV29-1 to TRBJ1-1; maybe TRBD1 (5 bases). The V end lost 4 bases, the J end lost 0 bases, and 6 bases lay between the germline ends. This CDR3 spans 12 amino acids. CDR1 and CDR2 (germline): SQVTM, ANQGSEA. The CDR3 coding sequence is TGCAGCGTTGGGGGGTTGAACACTGAAGCTTTCTTT. Residues: CSVGGLNTEAFF.

V gene TRBV7-9 combines with J gene TRBJ2-3; 9 bases map to TRBD2. After removal of 4 bases from V and 7 bases from J, the junction contained 12 bases not matched to a gene. CDR1 and CDR2 (germline): SEHNR, FQNEAQ (reference sequence). The length of the CDR3 is 16 residues. The CDR3 loop reads CASSSLGSGSWNTQYF. In DNA form, the CDR3 reads TGTGCCAGCAGCTCCCTGGGTAGCGGGAGTTGGAATACGCAGTATTTT.

This clone was seen more than once but under ten times. The chain combines TRBV6-1 with TRBJ2-1; TRBD1 agrees at 7 bases. Germline values: CDR1 MNHNS, CDR2 SASEGT. This CDR3 has 15 amino acids. V dropped 2 bases and J dropped 3; count of bases not matched to a gene: 4. The CDR3 nucleotides read TGTGCCAGCAGTGAATCCGGGACAGTCTACAATGAGCAGTTCTTC. Translation gives CASSESGTVYNEQFF.

The chain is built from TRBV5-6 and TRBJ2-7; possibly TRBD1 for D (6 bases). Germline assignment: CDR1 SGHDT and CDR2 YYEEEE. The CDR3 is 14 amino acids. The V end lost 4 bases, the J end lost 0 bases, and 11 bases lay between the germline ends. The DNA for the CDR3 is TGTGCCAGCAGCGATACAGGGAGCTCCTACGAGCAGTACTTC. Amino acids: CASSDTGSSYEQYF.

V and J are TRBV10-3 and TRBJ2-7; possible D gene TRBD1, 6 bases. The CDR3 is 15 residues long. The germline V gene encodes CDR1 ENHRY and CDR2 SYGVKD. V gave up 0 bases and J gave up 1 base, with 10 bases separating them. In DNA, the CDR3 is TGTGCCATCAGTGAGTCCCCAGACAGGTCCTACGAGCAGTACTTC. Translating it yields CAISESPDRSYEQYF.

The rearrangement links TRBV28 to TRBJ2-1, with TRBD1 identical over 8 bases. The CDR3 totals 17 residues. Looked up from germline, CDR1 is MDHEN and CDR2 is SYDVKM. J gave up 8 bases and V 5 bases, and 17 bases lay outside the gene matches. This CDR3 reads CASSTPFRGQGADEQFF. In DNA form, the CDR3 reads TGTGCCAGCAGTACCCCCTTCCGCGGGCAGGGGGCCGATGAGCAGTTCTTC.

Only a few counts were recorded for this clone. The V gene is TRBV15, the J gene TRBJ2-5; the D gene is possibly TRBD1 (5 bases). Between the trimmed V and J ends, which lost 6 bases and 2 bases, there was a span of 22 bases. CDR3 length: 17 amino acids. CDR1 and CDR2 from the germline V gene are LNHNV and YYDKDF (reference sequence). The CDR3 DNA reads TGTGCCACCAGGGACCCGGTGGGGCAGGCAGCACAAGAGACCCAGTACTTC. Its translation is CATRDPVGQAAQETQYF. The full variable domain, in which reference TRBV15 and TRBJ2-5 provide the parts outside the CDR3, is DAMVIQNPRYQVTQFGKPVTLSCSQTLNHNVMYWYQQKSSQAPKLLFHYYDKDFNNEADTPDNFQSRRPNTSFCFLDIRSPGLGDTAMYLCATRDPVGQAAQETQYFGPGTRLLVL.

Points on this clone: One end of the junction fails to match germline, which may point to a read error. The chain couples TRBV7-9 to TRBJ2-7; TRBD2 might be the D (6 bases). Germline V gene sequence: CDR1 SEHNR, CDR2 FQNEAQ (reference sequence). CDR3 length: 16 amino acids. The CDR3 sequence: CANSLASGFPTYEQYF. The DNA of the CDR3 is TGTGCCAACAGCTTAGCAAGCGGGTTTCCGACCTACGAGCAGTACTTC.

The chain employs TRBV18 and TRBJ2-4; 7 bases match TRBD2. J was trimmed by 0 bases and V by 3 bases; bases with no gene match: 8. Per germline, CDR1 KGHSH and CDR2 LQKENI. This CDR3 region has 17 residues. CDR3 sequence (DNA): TGTGCCAGCTCACCTGAGCTGCTAGCGGTAGCCAAAAACATTCAGTACTTC. This codes for CASSPELLAVAKNIQYF.

This clone is a singleton in its sample. This chain joins TRBV7-2 and TRBJ2-5, with D possibly TRBD2 on 7 matching bases. The V gene lost 5 bases and the J gene lost 9 bases, with 19 bases spanning the gap. Germline loops: CDR1 SGHTA, CDR2 FQGNSA. The CDR3 totals 14 residues. The CDR3 DNA is TGTGCCAGCAGCCCCCATCTTGGGCGGGGGCCCCAGTACTTC. As protein: CASSPHLGRGPQYF.

V usage is TRBV30 and J usage is TRBJ1-2; D is unclear. This CDR3 contains 11 residues. Germline CDR1 is GTSNPN and CDR2 is SVGIG (reference sequence). Trimming took 1 base from V and 4 from J, leaving 4 bases between them. CDR3 in amino acids: CAWSGAYGYTF. The CDR3 DNA is TGTGCCTGGAGTGGCGCCTATGGCTACACCTTC. The full variable domain, rest sourced from reference TRBV30 and TRBJ1-2, is SQTIHQWPATLVQPVGSPLSLECTVEGTSNPNLYWYRQAAGRGLQLLFYSVGIGQISSEVPQNLSASRPQDRQFILSSKKLLLSDSGFYLCAWSGAYGYTFGSGTRLTVV.

The chain recombines TRBV27 with TRBJ2-3; no clear D gene. CDR3 size: 14 residues. The germline V and J ends were trimmed by 6 bases and 0 bases, with 10 bases remaining between them. The germline V gene has CDR1 MNHEY and CDR2 SMNVEV (reference sequence). CDR3 coding DNA: TGTGCCAGCAGCCAAAGTCCCAGCACAGATACGCAGTATTTT. Its translation: CASSQSPSTDTQYF.

This clone was seen a single time. The V call is TRBV4-2, the J call TRBJ1-3; D perhaps matches TRBD1 (6 bases). The CDR3 consists of 16 residues. V lost 2 bases and J lost 3, with 14 bases in between. The V gene's germline CDR1 is LGHNA and CDR2 YNFKEQ. CDR3 sequence: CASSQLDRTSGNTIYF. For the CDR3, the DNA is TGTGCCAGCAGCCAACTTGACAGGACAAGTGGAAACACCATATATTTT.

The CDR3: CASSYRGKNIQYF. The CDR3 nucleotides read TGTGCCAGCAGTTACCGGGGGAAAAACATTCAGTACTTC. V is TRBV5-8 and J is TRBJ2-4; the D gene is possibly TRBD2 (6 bases). Germline V gives CDR1 SGHTS, CDR2 YDEGEE. The germline V and J ends were trimmed by 5 bases and 4 bases, with 10 bases remaining between them. The CDR3 runs to 13 residues. The entire variable domain, with the rest obtained from reference TRBV5-8 and TRBJ2-4, is as follows: EAGVTQSPTHLIKTRGQQATLRCSPISGHTSVYWYQQALGLGLQFLLWYDEGEERNRGNFPPRFSGRQFPNYSSELNVNALELEDSALYLCASSYRGKNIQYFGAGTRLSVL.

This clone was detected only a few times. The gene calls are TRBV5-1 and TRBJ1-2; no firm D call. This CDR3 comprises 14 residues. CDR1 and CDR2 (germline): SGHRS, YFSETQ. V was trimmed by 0 bases and J by 3 bases, leaving 9 bases between them. CDR3 sequence reads: CASSLAPNYYGYTF. The CDR3 DNA sequence: TGCGCCAGCAGCTTGGCCCCGAATTACTATGGCTACACCTTC.

The rearrangement links TRBV28 to TRBJ2-7; TRBD2 might be the D (5 bases). Trimming left V 2 bases short and J 2 bases short, with 10 bases between. Germline V gives CDR1 MDHEN, CDR2 SYDVKM. The CDR3 runs 14 residues. The CDR3 region has the DNA TGTGCCAGCAGTTTAGCGGGTTTCCCCTACGAGCAGTACTTC. Translated, it gives CASSLAGFPYEQYF.

V is TRBV6-5 and J is TRBJ2-2, with D hard to call. The germline CDR1 and CDR2 sequences are MNHEY and SVGAGI. V dropped 10 bases and J dropped 2 bases, with 11 bases sitting between them. This CDR3 contains 13 residues. CDR3 region: CAILGANTGELFF. For the CDR3, the DNA is TGTGCCATATTGGGCGCAAACACCGGGGAGCTGTTTTTT.

The V gene is TRBV5-5, the J gene TRBJ1-1; no firm D call. CDR1 is SGHKS, CDR2 YYEKEE, per germline (reference sequence). This CDR3 has 11 residues. With 3 bases removed from V and 3 bases from J, the gap between germline ends came to 3 bases. CDR3 DNA: TGTGCCAGCAGCTCGGACACTGAAGCTTTCTTT. This sequence encodes CASSSDTEAFF.

This chain joins TRBV11-3 and TRBJ1-2; TRBD1 matches at 7 bases. This CDR3 has 14 amino acids. V lost 4 bases and J lost 2; bases outside the gene matches: 4. Germline CDR1 reads SGHNT; CDR2 reads YENEEA. The CDR3 DNA reads TGTGCCAGCAGCTACAGGGGTGGGAACTATGGCTACACCTTC. Encoded protein: CASSYRGGNYGYTF.

The chain combines TRBV7-9 with TRBJ1-3; D gene unclear. V lost 1 base and J 0 bases, leaving 7 bases between the germline ends. The length of the CDR3 is 15 residues. Germline CDR1 and CDR2: SEHNR and FQNEAQ (reference sequence). This CDR3 reads CASSLEASSGNTIYF. The CDR3 DNA sequence: TGTGCCAGCAGCTTAGAGGCAAGCTCTGGAAACACCATATATTTT.

This chain links TRBV30 with TRBJ2-1; D gene ambiguous. Deletions cut 5 bases from V and 10 bases from J, with 9 bases between. Germline lookup yields CDR1 GTSNPN and CDR2 SVGIG (reference sequence). The CDR3 consists of 10 residues. The CDR3 loop reads CAWGRREQFF. CDR3 bases: TGTGCCTGGGGGCGCAGAGAGCAGTTCTTC.